This TCR beta chain was retrieved from a study of shared T cell receptors in the human thymus. Profiled with immunoSEQ multiplex PCR; TCRdb holds only in-frame clones, not every one. Counted here are about 380,000 clones, more than 85% occurring once; the ten biggest clones make up roughly 0.02%. This CDR3 spans 12 amino acids. The V gene lost 3 bases and the J gene lost 5 bases, with 7 bases spanning the gap. Germline CDR1 is SGHRS and CDR2 is YFSETQ. This clone was recorded once. J is TRBJ2-3 and V is TRBV5-1; D uncertain. Sequencing used thymocytes. This clonotype originated in a human donor. CDR3 region: CASSSAQDTQYF. CDR3 bases: TGCGCCAGCAGCTCGGCCCAAGATACGCAGTATTTT.